The clone carrying this T cell receptor beta chain was picked up many times. The antigen is unknown. This CDR3 has 12 residues. The V gene end was trimmed by 5 bases and the J gene end by 7 bases; junction bases not matched to a gene: 4. Germline loops: CDR1 SGHAT, CDR2 FQNNGV. The data belong to a study of glioma-infiltrating T cells. The iRepertoire nested amplicon-rescue multiplex PCR amplified TCR alpha and beta CDR3s from RNA. MiXCR, run by TCRdb on the multiplex PCR reads, gives a single entry per CDR3 protein. Of about 110,000 distinct CDR3 sequences listed, less than 30% were seen once; the top ten hold about 30%. Study conclusions and caveats: Above-expected tissue-blood divergence occurred in all gliomas, most in low-grade ones. CDR3 overlap between tissue and blood was very small.

The gene calls are TRBV11-2 and TRBJ2-5; 7 positions agree with TRBD1. The sequence was collected from a human donor with low-grade glioma or glioblastoma, undergoing nonglioma brain surgery, or in good health (not recorded which). Sequences were obtained from glioma tissue, nonneoplastic brain tissue, or PBMCs (not recorded which). The CDR3 bases are TGTGCCAGCAGCCCACAGGGGTGGACCCAGTACTTC. Residues: CASSPQGWTQYF.